This TCR beta chain was identified during a study of blood T cell repertoires in COVID-19. As for the study in general: Some COVID-19 samples were acute and others convalescent; all came from the United States, Italy and Spain. T cells, B-cell-depleted T cells, or PBMCs supplied cDNA or gDNA.

Germline values: CDR1 SGHKS, CDR2 YYEKEE (reference sequence). J lost 8 bases, V lost 0 bases, and 2 bases had no gene match. The CDR3 has 14 residues. Authors' data handling: Amplification of reference gene primers was used by the study to estimate nucleated cell counts. The data were produced by immunoSEQ multiplex PCR, yet TCRdb's version contains in-frame clones alone and is incomplete. V and J calls and clone size are given by that table; D and trimming were obtained from the DNA. Among about 190,000 clones listed, roughly four fifths were seen once. The clonotype comes from a woman in her 40s with acute or convalescent COVID-19. The sequenced sample consisted of peripheral blood. The rearrangement links TRBV5-5 to TRBJ1-6; 7 nucleotides agree with TRBD1. CDR3 nucleotides: TGTGCCAGCAGCTTGGCAGGGGGTGATTCACCCCTCCACTTT. Its translation is CASSLAGGDSPLHF.